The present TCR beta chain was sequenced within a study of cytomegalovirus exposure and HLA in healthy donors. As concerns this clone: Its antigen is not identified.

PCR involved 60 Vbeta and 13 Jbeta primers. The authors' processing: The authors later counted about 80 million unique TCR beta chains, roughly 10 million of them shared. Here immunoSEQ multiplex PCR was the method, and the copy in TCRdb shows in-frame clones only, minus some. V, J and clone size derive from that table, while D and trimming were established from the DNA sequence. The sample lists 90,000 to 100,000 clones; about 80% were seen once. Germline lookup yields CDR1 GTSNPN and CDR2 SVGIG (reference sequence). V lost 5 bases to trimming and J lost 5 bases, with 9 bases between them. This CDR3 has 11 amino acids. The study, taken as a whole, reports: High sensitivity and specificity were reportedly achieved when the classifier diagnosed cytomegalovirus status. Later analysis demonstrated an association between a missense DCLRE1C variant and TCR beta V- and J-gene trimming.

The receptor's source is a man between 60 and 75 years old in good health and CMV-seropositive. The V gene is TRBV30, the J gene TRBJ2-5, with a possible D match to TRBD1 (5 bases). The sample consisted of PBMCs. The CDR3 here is CAWGGAETQYF. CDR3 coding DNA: TGTGCCTGGGGTGGGGCGGAGACCCAGTACTTC.